This entry features one T cell receptor (beta chain) sequence. Its antigen remains unidentified. Losses at the gene ends were 2 bases for V and 5 bases for J; bases not matched to a gene: 4. In germline, CDR1 is SGHRS, CDR2 YFSETQ. The CDR3 is 14 amino acids. The entry originates in a study of blood T cells in healthy people across ages. General study results and limits: Long-lived and aged donors differed, with more naive CD4+ cells and higher diversity in the long-lived. The study lacked donor CMV status, which possibly confounded expanded clonotype changes.

It was with a sample-barcoded 5' primer and a J-beta primer mix that a second PCR of about 6 to 12 cycles was run. At least 3 million CDR3-containing paired-end reads were obtained per sample. Each CDR3 protein gets one entry after TCRdb re-called the 5' RACE reads with MiXCR. The sample lists 1.5 million to 2 million distinct CDR3 sequences; about 28% were seen once. The chain couples TRBV5-1 to TRBJ2-1; 7 bases map to TRBD1. The origin of this receptor is a woman in her twenties or thirties in good health. Sequenced input: blood. The CDR3 DNA reads as TGCGCCAGCAGCTTCCCGGGACAGAACAATGAGCAGTTCTTC. As protein: CASSFPGQNNEQFF.